Presented here are 19 T cell receptor beta chains from one specimen sequenced in a study of T cell responses to AZD1222 COVID-19 vaccine. Using immunoSEQ multiplex PCR, the repertoire was profiled, and TCRdb retains in-frame clones only, with some absent. Of some 150,000 clones listed, approximately 89% were seen once; the top ten hold about 5%. This material consisted of peripheral blood, taken on day 0 of AZD1222 vaccination. The receptors were sampled from an adult in good health.

The genes are TRBV18 and TRBJ1-1; no definite D call. This CDR3 comprises 13 residues. V shed 2 bases and J shed 4 bases, with 8 bases lying between them. The germline gives CDR1 KGHSH, CDR2 LQKENI. The CDR3: CASSPRETTEAFF. CDR3 coding DNA: TGTGCCAGCTCACCAAGGGAAACCACTGAAGCTTTCTTT.

This sequence joins TRBV4-3 and TRBJ2-7, with D perhaps TRBD2 (5 bases). Trimming removed 5 bases at V and 7 bases at J, with 15 bases between. CDR1 is LGHNA and CDR2 is YSLEER in the germline V gene. The CDR3 is 13 residues long. The CDR3: CASSKDSSLEQYF. As DNA, the CDR3 is TGCGCCAGCAGCAAGGACTCGTCATTGGAGCAGTACTTC.

This chain links TRBV4-2 with TRBJ2-7; 11 nucleotides line up with TRBD2. CDR1 and CDR2 from the germline V gene are LGHNA and YNFKEQ. V was pared by 3 bases and J by 6 bases, with 13 bases of the junction left unmatched. The CDR3 extends over 17 amino acids. The DNA of the CDR3 is TGTGCCAGCAGCCACGTCGGATTGACTAGCGGGATTGTCGAGCAGTACTTC. This gives the protein CASSHVGLTSGIVEQYF.

CDR3 DNA sequence: TGTGCCAGCAGTGCCGTTGGGACAGGGGGCCACGAGCAGTACTTC. Its protein product is CASSAVGTGGHEQYF. The chain links TRBV7-2 to TRBJ2-7; TRBD1 agrees at 12 bases. Germline assignment: CDR1 SGHTA and CDR2 FQGNSA. Trimming at V came to 6 bases and at J to 5 bases, leaving 8 bases not matched to a gene. This CDR3 has 15 residues. The full variable domain, its missing parts supplied by reference TRBV7-2 and TRBJ2-7, is GAGVSQSPSNKVTEKGKDVELRCDPISGHTALYWYRQSLGQGLEFLIYFQGNSAPDKSGLPSDRFSAERTGGSVSTLTIQRTQQEDSAVYLCASSAVGTGGHEQYFGPGTRLTVT.

The rearrangement joins TRBV5-1 to TRBJ2-7, with 8 bases aligning to TRBD1. Looked up from germline, CDR1 is SGHRS and CDR2 is YFSETQ. The CDR3 is 15 amino acids. Unmatched junction bases numbered 6, after V lost 4 bases and J lost 0 bases. Here the CDR3 DNA reads TGCGCCAGCAGCCCCACCGGACAGGGCTCCTACGAGCAGTACTTC. It is translated as CASSPTGQGSYEQYF.

This clone appeared once. This rearrangement joins TRBV5-6 to TRBJ2-7; maybe TRBD1 (6 bases). CDR1 is SGHDT and CDR2 is YYEEEE in the germline V gene. The CDR3 contains 14 residues. V dropped 2 bases and J dropped 1 base, with 10 bases sitting between them. CDR3 sequence: CASSFGDISYEQYF. As DNA, the CDR3 is TGTGCCAGCAGCTTTGGGGACATATCCTACGAGCAGTACTTC.

This chain links TRBV2 with TRBJ1-1, with TRBD1 as a possible D gene (6 bases). The germline gives CDR1 SNHLY, CDR2 FYNNEI. This CDR3 region has 13 residues. V was trimmed by 3 bases and J by 4 bases, leaving 9 bases between them. The CDR3 here is CASSEQGSTEAFF. In DNA, the CDR3 is TGTGCCAGCAGTGAGCAGGGGAGCACTGAAGCTTTCTTT.

This sequence joins TRBV4-2 and TRBJ1-5, with D unresolved. CDR3 length: 15 amino acids. From germline, CDR1 is LGHNA and CDR2 YNFKEQ. V dropped 8 bases and J dropped 0 bases, with 14 bases sitting between them. The CDR3 nucleotides read TGTGCCAGCTCATCGACGGACTTTAGCAATCAGCCCCAGCATTTT. This sequence encodes CASSSTDFSNQPQHF.

The gene calls are TRBV20-1 and TRBJ2-1; perhaps TRBD2 as D (6 bases). The CDR3 is 16 residues long. Deletions cut 3 bases from V and 4 bases from J, with 19 bases between. CDR1 is DFQATT and CDR2 is SNEGSKA in the germline V gene (reference sequence). The DNA of the CDR3 is TGCAGTGCTAGTGGACTAACCGTTACAGATTACAATGAGCAGTTCTTC. Its protein is CSASGLTVTDYNEQFF.

J is TRBJ2-5 and V is TRBV4-3; 7 bases are a match to TRBD1. The germline CDR1 and CDR2 sequences are LGHNA and YSLEER. The length of the CDR3 is 14 residues. Germline trimming cut 3 bases from V and 5 bases from J; bases unmatched to any gene: 6. As DNA, the CDR3 is TGCGCCAGCAGCCAGAGACAGGGCCGTGAGACCCAGTACTTC. Translation gives CASSQRQGRETQYF.

Here the CDR3 reads CASRHSGDLNEQFF. CDR3 bases: TGTGCCAGCAGGCACTCCGGGGACCTCAATGAGCAGTTCTTC. The chain joins TRBV3-1 (or the pseudogene TRBV3-2) to TRBJ2-1, with D perhaps assigned TRBD1 or TRBD2 (5 bases each). V lost 6 bases to trimming and J lost 6 bases, with 15 bases between them. Germline CDR1 and CDR2: LGHDT and YNNKEL (reference sequence). CDR3 length equals 14 residues.

The chain carries TRBV18 and TRBJ2-1, with D hard to call. The CDR3 is 13 amino acids. Per germline, CDR1 KGHSH and CDR2 LQKENI. The V gene lost 3 bases and the J gene lost 4 bases, with 7 bases spanning the gap. The CDR3 sequence is CASSPLRYNEQFF. CDR3 DNA: TGTGCCAGCTCACCTCTTAGGTACAATGAGCAGTTCTTC.

The chain links TRBV5-1 to TRBJ2-2, with D unclear. Germline loops: CDR1 SGHRS, CDR2 YFSETQ. The CDR3 consists of 13 residues. Trimming stripped 1 base from V and 5 bases from J, with 6 bases between. The CDR3 region is CASSLSPTGELFF. Written as DNA, the CDR3 is TGCGCCAGCAGCTTGAGCCCTACCGGGGAGCTGTTTTTT. Using reference TRBV5-1 and TRBJ2-2 for the parts outside the CDR3, the full variable domain is KAGVTQTPRYLIKTRGQQVTLSCSPISGHRSVSWYQQTPGQGLQFLFEYFSETQRNKGNFPGRFSGRQFSNSRSEMNVSTLELGDSALYLCASSLSPTGELFFGEGSRLTVL.

The chain uses TRBV5-6 and TRBJ1-5; possibly TRBD1 for D (6 bases). Germline values: CDR1 SGHDT, CDR2 YYEEEE. The CDR3 has 14 amino acids. Trimming cost V 0 bases and J 3 bases, with 7 bases left between them. The CDR3 is CASSLGQVNQPQHF. CDR3 in DNA: TGTGCCAGCAGCTTGGGACAGGTCAATCAGCCCCAGCATTTT.

The rearrangement joins TRBV19 to TRBJ2-7; D may be TRBD2 (6 bases). The CDR3 is 15 residues long. Trimming cost V 1 base and J 3 bases, with 13 bases left between them. Germline CDR1 is LNHDA and CDR2 is SQIVND (reference sequence). The CDR3 DNA reads as TGTGCCAGTAGTATAGCGTCCCCGGGGGTCTACGAGCAGTACTTC. It encodes CASSIASPGVYEQYF. The full variable domain, in which reference TRBV19 and TRBJ2-7 provide the parts outside the CDR3, is DGGITQSPKYLFRKEGQNVTLSCEQNLNHDAMYWYRQDPGQGLRLIYYSQIVNDFQKGDIAEGYSVSREKKESFPLTVTSAQKNPTAFYLCASSIASPGVYEQYFGPGTRLTVT.

V usage is TRBV5-6 and J usage is TRBJ2-7; D not certain. Trimming shortened V by 0 bases and J by 2 bases, and 9 bases separated the two germline ends. Germline assignment: CDR1 SGHDT and CDR2 YYEEEE. CDR3 length equals 14 residues. This CDR3 is CASSLGAATYEQYF. CDR3 coding DNA: TGTGCCAGCAGCTTGGGGGCAGCTACCTACGAGCAGTACTTC.

The chain has TRBV27 and TRBJ1-5, with TRBD1 matching over 10 bases. The CDR3 spans 14 residues. V dropped 5 bases and J dropped 6; count of bases not matched to a gene: 4. Germline CDR1 MNHEY, CDR2 SMNVEV (reference sequence). CDR3 nucleotides: TGTGCCAGCAGTGACAGGGGGCGAAGTCAGCCCCAGCATTTT. It translates to CASSDRGRSQPQHF.

This chain links TRBV13 with TRBJ2-5; 11 nucleotides align to TRBD2. Per the germline V gene, CDR1 is PRHDT and CDR2 is FYEKMQ (reference sequence). This CDR3 has 17 amino acids. After removal of 2 bases from V and 3 bases from J, the junction contained 8 bases not matched to a gene. CDR3 nucleotide sequence: TGTGCCAGCAGCTTATTGGGTAGCGGGAGGGCTAAAGAGACCCAGTACTTC. It codes for CASSLLGSGRAKETQYF.

V usage is TRBV4-3 and J usage is TRBJ1-1; D possibly corresponds to TRBD1 (6 bases). There are 15 residues in the CDR3. Germline V gene data show CDR1 as LGHNA and CDR2 as YSLEER. Trimming took off 0 bases at V and 5 bases at J, with 13 bases between the two ends. The CDR3 loop reads CASSQDLGGGTEAFF. CDR3 coding DNA: TGCGCCAGCAGCCAAGACCTGGGAGGGGGGACTGAAGCTTTCTTT.